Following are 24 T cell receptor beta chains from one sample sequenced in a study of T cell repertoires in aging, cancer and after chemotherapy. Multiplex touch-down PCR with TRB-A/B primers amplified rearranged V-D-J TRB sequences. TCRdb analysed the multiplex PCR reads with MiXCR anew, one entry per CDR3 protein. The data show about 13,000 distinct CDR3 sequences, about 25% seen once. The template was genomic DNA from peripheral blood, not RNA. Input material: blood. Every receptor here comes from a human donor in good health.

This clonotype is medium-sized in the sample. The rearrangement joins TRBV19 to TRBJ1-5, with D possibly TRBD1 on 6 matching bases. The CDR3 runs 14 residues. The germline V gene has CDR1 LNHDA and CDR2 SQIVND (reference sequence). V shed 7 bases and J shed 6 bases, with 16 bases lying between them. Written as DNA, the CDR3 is TGTGCCAGTATCGGTTGGCGGGGGGCTCAGCCCCAGCATTTT. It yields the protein CASIGWRGAQPQHF.

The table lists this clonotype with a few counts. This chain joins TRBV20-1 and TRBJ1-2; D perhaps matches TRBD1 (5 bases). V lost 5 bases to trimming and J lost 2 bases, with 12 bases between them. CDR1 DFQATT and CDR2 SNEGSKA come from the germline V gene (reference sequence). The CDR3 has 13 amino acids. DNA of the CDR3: TGCAGTGCTCCGGGACTGATGAACTATGGCTACACCTTC. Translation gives CSAPGLMNYGYTF.

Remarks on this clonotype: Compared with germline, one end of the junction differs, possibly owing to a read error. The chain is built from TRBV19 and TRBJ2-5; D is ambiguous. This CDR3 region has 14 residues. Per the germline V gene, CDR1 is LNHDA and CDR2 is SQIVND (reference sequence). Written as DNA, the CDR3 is TGTGCCAGTATTATATACGGATACCAAGAGACCCAGTACTTC. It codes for CASIIYGYQETQYF.

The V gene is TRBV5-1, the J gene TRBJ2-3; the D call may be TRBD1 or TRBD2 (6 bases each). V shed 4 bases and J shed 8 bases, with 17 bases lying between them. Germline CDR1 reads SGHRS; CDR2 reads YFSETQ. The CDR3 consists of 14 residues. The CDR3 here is CASSGRGDPVTQYF. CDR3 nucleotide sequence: TGCGCCAGCAGCGGAAGGGGGGACCCAGTTACGCAGTATTTT.

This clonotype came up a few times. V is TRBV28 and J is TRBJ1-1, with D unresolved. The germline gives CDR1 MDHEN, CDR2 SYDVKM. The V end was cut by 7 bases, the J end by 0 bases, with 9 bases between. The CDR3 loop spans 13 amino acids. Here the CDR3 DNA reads TGTGCCAGCACCAACACGGTGAACACTGAAGCTTTCTTT. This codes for CASTNTVNTEAFF.

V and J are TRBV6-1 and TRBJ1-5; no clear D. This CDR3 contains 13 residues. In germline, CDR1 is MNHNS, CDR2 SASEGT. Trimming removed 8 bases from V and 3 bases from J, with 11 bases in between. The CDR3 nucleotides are TGTGCCAGCCAGTGGGCTTCCAATCAGCCCCAGCATTTT. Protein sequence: CASQWASNQPQHF.

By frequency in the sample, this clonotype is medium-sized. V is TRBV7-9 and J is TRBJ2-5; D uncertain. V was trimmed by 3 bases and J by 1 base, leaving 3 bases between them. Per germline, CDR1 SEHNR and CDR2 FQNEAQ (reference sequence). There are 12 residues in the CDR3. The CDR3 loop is CASSLAQETQYF. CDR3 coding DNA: TGTGCCAGCAGCTTGGCCCAAGAGACCCAGTACTTC. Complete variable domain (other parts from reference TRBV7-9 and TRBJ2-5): DTGVSQNPRHKITKRGQNVTFRCDPISEHNRLYWYRQTLGQGPEFLTYFQNEAQLEKSRLLSDRFSAERPKGSFSTLEIQRTEQGDSAMYLCASSLAQETQYFGPGTRLLVL.

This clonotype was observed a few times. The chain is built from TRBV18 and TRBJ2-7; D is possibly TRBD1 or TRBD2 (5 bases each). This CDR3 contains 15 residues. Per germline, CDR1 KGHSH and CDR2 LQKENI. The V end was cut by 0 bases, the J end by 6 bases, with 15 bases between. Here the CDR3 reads CASSPPGPSKGEQYF. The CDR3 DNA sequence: TGTGCCAGCTCACCACCGGGACCCTCCAAGGGCGAGCAGTACTTC.

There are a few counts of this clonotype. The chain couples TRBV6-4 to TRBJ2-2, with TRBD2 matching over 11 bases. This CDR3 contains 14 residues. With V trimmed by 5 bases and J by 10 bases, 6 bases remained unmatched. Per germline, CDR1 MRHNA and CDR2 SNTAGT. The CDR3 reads CASSKTSGDEELFF. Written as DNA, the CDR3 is TGTGCCAGCAGTAAGACTAGCGGGGATGAGGAGCTGTTTTTT.

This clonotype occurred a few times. CDR3 sequence (DNA): TGTGCCAGCAGTTCCGGGGGGGGTTACAATGAGCAGTTCTTC. It specifies CASSSGGGYNEQFF. The J gene is TRBJ2-1, the V gene TRBV12-3 or TRBV12-4; 8 nucleotides line up with TRBD2. This CDR3 has 14 amino acids. Trimming cost V 4 bases and J 4 bases; bases outside gene matches: 3.

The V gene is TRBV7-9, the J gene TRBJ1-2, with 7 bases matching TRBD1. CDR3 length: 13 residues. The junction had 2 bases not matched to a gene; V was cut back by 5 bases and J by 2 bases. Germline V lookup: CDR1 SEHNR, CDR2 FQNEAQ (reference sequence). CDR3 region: CASSPTGNYGYTF. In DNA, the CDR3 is TGTGCCAGCAGCCCGACAGGGAACTATGGCTACACCTTC.

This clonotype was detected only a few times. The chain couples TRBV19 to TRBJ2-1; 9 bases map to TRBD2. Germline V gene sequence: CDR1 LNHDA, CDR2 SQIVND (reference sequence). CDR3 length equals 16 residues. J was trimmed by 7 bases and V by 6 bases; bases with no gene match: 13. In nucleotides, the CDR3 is TGTGCCAGTAGCCTAGGTCGGGCGGGGGGGCCGAATGAGCAGTTCTTC. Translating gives CASSLGRAGGPNEQFF.

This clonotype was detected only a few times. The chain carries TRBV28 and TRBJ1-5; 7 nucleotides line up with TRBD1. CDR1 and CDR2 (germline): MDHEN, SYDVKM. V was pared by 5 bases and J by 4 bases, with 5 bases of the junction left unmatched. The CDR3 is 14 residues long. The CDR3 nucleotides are TGTGCCAGCAGTGTTGGACAGGTTAATCAGCCCCAGCATTTT. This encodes CASSVGQVNQPQHF.

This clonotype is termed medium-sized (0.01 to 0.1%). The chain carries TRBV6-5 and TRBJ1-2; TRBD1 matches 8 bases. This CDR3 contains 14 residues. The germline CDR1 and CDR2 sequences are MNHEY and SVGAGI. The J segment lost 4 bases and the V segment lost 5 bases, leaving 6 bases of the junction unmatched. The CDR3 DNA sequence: TGTGCCAGCAGTCGGACAGGGAGGGGCTATGGCTACACCTTC. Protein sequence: CASSRTGRGYGYTF.

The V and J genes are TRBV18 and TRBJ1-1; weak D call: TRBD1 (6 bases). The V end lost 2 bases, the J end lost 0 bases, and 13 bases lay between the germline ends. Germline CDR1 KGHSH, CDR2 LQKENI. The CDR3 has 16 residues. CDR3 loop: CASSPRTVNMNTEAFF. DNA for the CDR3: TGTGCCAGCTCACCAAGGACAGTTAACATGAACACTGAAGCTTTCTTT.

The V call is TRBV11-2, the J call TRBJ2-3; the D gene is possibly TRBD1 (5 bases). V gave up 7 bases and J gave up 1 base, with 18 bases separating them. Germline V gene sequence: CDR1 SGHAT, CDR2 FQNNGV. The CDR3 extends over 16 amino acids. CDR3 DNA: TGTGCCAGCATCTCCCTGGATGGCAGGGGCACAGATACGCAGTATTTT. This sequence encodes CASISLDGRGTDTQYF.

CDR3 protein: CASPHRDLTDTQYF. The CDR3 nucleotides are TGTGCCAGCCCCCACCGGGACTTGACAGATACGCAGTATTTT. This chain connects TRBV6-1 to TRBJ2-3; possibly TRBD2 for D (6 bases). The V end lost 8 bases, the J end lost 3 bases, and 15 bases lay between the germline ends. Germline values: CDR1 MNHNS, CDR2 SASEGT. CDR3 length: 14 residues.

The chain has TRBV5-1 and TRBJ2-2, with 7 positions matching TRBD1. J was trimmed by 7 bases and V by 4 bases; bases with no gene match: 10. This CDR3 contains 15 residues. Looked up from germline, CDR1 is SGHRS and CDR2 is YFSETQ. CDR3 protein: CASSPGQSGIGELFF. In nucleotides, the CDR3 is TGCGCCAGCAGCCCGGGACAGTCAGGAATCGGGGAGCTGTTTTTT. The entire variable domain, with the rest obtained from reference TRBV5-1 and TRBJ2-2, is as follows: KAGVTQTPRYLIKTRGQQVTLSCSPISGHRSVSWYQQTPGQGLQFLFEYFSETQRNKGNFPGRFSGRQFSNSRSEMNVSTLELGDSALYLCASSPGQSGIGELFFGEGSRLTVL.

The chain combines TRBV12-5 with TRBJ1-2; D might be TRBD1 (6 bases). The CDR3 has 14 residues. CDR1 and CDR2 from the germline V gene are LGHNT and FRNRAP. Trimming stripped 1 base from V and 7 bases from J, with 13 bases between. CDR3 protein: CASGLDVTGPGYTF. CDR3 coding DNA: TGTGCTAGTGGTTTGGACGTAACAGGGCCTGGCTACACCTTC. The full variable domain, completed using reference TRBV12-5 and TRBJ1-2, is DARVTQTPRHKVTEMGQEVTMRCQPILGHNTVFWYRQTMMQGLELLAYFRNRAPLDDSGMPKDRFSAEMPDATLATLKIQPSEPRDSAVYFCASGLDVTGPGYTFGSGTRLTVV.

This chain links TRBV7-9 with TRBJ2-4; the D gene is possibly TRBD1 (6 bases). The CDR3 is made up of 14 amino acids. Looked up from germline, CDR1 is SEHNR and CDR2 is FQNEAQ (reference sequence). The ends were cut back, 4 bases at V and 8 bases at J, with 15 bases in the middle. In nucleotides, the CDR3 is TGTGCCAGCAGCTCGGACAGCCCGATGGACATTCAGTACTTC. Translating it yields CASSSDSPMDIQYF.

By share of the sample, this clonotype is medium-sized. DNA of the CDR3: TGTGCCAGCAGGTTGACAGGGGGGTACGAGCAGTACTTC. This translates into CASRLTGGYEQYF. The genes are TRBV5-5 and TRBJ2-7; 9 positions agree with TRBD1. V shed 5 bases and J 4 bases; nucleotides not matched to a gene: 4. Per germline, CDR1 SGHKS and CDR2 YYEKEE (reference sequence). The CDR3 sequence is 13 residues long. Variable domain in full (rest from reference TRBV5-5 and TRBJ2-7): DAGVTQSPTHLIKTRGQQVTLRCSPISGHKSVSWYQQVLGQGPQFIFQYYEKEERGRGNFPDRFSARQFPNYSSELNVNALLLGDSALYLCASRLTGGYEQYFGPGTRLTVT.

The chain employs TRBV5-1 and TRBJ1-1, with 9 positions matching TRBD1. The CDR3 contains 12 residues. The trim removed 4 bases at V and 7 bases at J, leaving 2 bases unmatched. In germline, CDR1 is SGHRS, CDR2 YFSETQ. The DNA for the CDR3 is TGCGCCAGCAGCGGGACAGGGTATGAAGCTTTCTTT. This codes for CASSGTGYEAFF. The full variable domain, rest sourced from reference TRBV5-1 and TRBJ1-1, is KAGVTQTPRYLIKTRGQQVTLSCSPISGHRSVSWYQQTPGQGLQFLFEYFSETQRNKGNFPGRFSGRQFSNSRSEMNVSTLELGDSALYLCASSGTGYEAFFGQGTRLTVV.

CDR3 in amino acids: CASSLDGGSGDTEAFF. Written as DNA, the CDR3 is TGCGCCAGCAGCTTGGATGGGGGTTCGGGGGACACTGAAGCTTTCTTT. The V gene is TRBV5-1, the J gene TRBJ1-1; TRBD1 is a possible D gene (5 bases). Germline CDR1 SGHRS, CDR2 YFSETQ. V was pared by 0 bases and J by 3 bases, with 15 bases between. The CDR3 contains 16 residues.

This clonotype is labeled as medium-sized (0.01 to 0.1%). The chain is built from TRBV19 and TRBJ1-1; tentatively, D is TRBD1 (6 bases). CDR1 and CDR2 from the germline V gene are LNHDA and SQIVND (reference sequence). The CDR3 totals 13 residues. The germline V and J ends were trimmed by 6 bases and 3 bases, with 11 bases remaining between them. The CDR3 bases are TGTGCCAGTAGCAACCAGGGGCACACTGAAGCTTTCTTT. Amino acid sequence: CASSNQGHTEAFF.